The entry below describes one T cell receptor beta chain. CDR1 is SGDLS and CDR2 is YYNGEE in the germline V gene. V lost 0 bases, J lost 7 bases, and 7 bases stayed unmatched. The length of the CDR3 is 15 residues. Repertoires were generated with immunoSEQ multiplex PCR, while TCRdb's copy carries only in-frame clones and drops some. The sample has about 200,000 clones, around three quarters seen once. The data are from a study of blood T cell repertoires in COVID-19. This receptor was obtained from a woman in her seventies with acute or convalescent COVID-19. The chain couples TRBV9 to TRBJ2-1; 7 bases agree with TRBD1. Sequencing was carried out using peripheral blood. The CDR3 bases are TGTGCCAGCAGCGTAGCCGACAGGGAGTGGAATGAGCAGTTCTTC. It encodes CASSVADREWNEQFF.